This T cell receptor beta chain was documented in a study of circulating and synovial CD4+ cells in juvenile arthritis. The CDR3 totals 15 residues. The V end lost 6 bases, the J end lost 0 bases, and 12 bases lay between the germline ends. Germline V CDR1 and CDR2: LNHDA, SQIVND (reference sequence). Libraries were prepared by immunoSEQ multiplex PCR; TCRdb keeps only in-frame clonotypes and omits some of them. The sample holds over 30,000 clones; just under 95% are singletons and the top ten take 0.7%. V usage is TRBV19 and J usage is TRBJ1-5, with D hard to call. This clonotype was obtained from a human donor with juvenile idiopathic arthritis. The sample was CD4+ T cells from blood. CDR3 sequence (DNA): TGTGCCAGTAGGGTTAGGCACTATAGCAATCAGCCCCAGCATTTT. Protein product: CASRVRHYSNQPQHF.